The rows below give T cell receptor beta chains drawn from one sample of a study of T-cell memory formation after mild COVID-19. In TCRdb, the 5' RACE reads were re-called with MiXCR into one record per CDR3 protein. Of some 48,000 distinct CDR3 sequences listed, roughly an eighth are singletons. The sample comprised PBMCs or a T cell subset sorted from them (not recorded which). Receptors were obtained from a man younger than 30 who had mild COVID-19 (a few samples of this study predate the infection). Cell type and time point are not known. Both conserved end residues are part of each CDR3. Fields, in order: V gene, J gene, clone size, D gene, CDR3 DNA, CDR3 protein. A D gene is named only where the DNA matches it firmly. Rows give clone size only sometimes, using once, few, many, or a class for an expanded clone.

TRBV6-2/TRBV6-3,TRBJ2-5,few,.,TGTGCCAGCAGTCAAGGCGGGGCTGGCGAGACCCAGTACTTC,CASSQGGAGETQYF
TRBV6-2/TRBV6-3,TRBJ2-1,.,.,TGTGTTTCTTATGAGCAGTTCTTC,CVSYEQFF
TRBV4-1,TRBJ2-3,few,TRBD2,TGCGCCAGCAGCCAAGGGACTAGCGGGGGGCGGGATACGCAGTATTTT,CASSQGTSGGRDTQYF
TRBV11-1,TRBJ2-3,few,TRBD2,TGTGCCAGCAGCTATCCTCGGGGTAGCGGGGTTCATACGCAGTATTTT,CASSYPRGSGVHTQYF
TRBV6-5,TRBJ1-2,few,.,TGTGCCAGCAGTTACTCCAACTATGGCTACACCTTC,CASSYSNYGYTF
TRBV28,TRBJ1-4,.,.,TGTGCCAGCAGTTTTGGTCAGACAGCAACTAATGAAAAACTGTTTTTT,CASSFGQTATNEKLFF
TRBV5-1,TRBJ2-3,many,.,TGCGCCAGCAGCTCGCCGGACAGCACAGATACGCAGTATTTT,CASSSPDSTDTQYF
TRBV7-9,TRBJ2-3,.,.,TGTGCCAGCAGACTATGGCGGGGGCCCGTCGCAGATACGCAGTATTTT,CASRLWRGPVADTQYF
TRBV5-6,TRBJ2-2,.,.,TGTGCCAGCAGCTTGGCCTCAGGATCCGGGGAGCTGTTTTTT,CASSLASGSGELFF
TRBV25-1,TRBJ2-2,.,.,TGTGCCAGCACCCCCAGATTGAACACCGGGGAGCTGTTTTTT,CASTPRLNTGELFF
TRBV25-1,TRBJ2-5,.,.,TGTGCCTCAACGGGATGGGGGTTGGAGACCCAGTACTTC,CASTGWGLETQYF
TRBV24-1,TRBJ2-2,.,TRBD1,TGTGCCACCAGGTCGGGACAGGCGGAAACCGGGGAGCTGTTTTTT,CATRSGQAETGELFF
TRBV4-3,TRBJ2-7,.,.,TGCGCCAGCAGCCGACAGTACCAACTATCCTACGAGCAGTACTTC,CASSRQYQLSYEQYF
TRBV6-2/TRBV6-3,TRBJ1-5,.,.,TGTGCCAGCAGAAAGGGGCAGAGGGGTCAGCCCCAGCATTTT,CASRKGQRGQPQHF
TRBV12-3/TRBV12-4,TRBJ1-1,.,TRBD1,TGTGCCAGCAGGAGGCTCACAGGGGGCGAAACTGAAGCTTTCTTT,CASRRLTGGETEAFF
TRBV18,TRBJ2-3,.,TRBD2,TGTGCCAGCTCACTACGGGGGGAAGGAACAGATACGCAGTATTTT,CASSLRGEGTDTQYF
TRBV7-9,TRBJ1-1,few,.,TGTGCCAGCAGTCCCAGGGTCACTGAAGCTTTCTTT,CASSPRVTEAFF
TRBV7-9,TRBJ2-1,many,TRBD1,TGTGCCAGCAGTCCCGGACAGGGTCGTAACAATGAGCAGTTCTTC,CASSPGQGRNNEQFF
TRBV7-2,TRBJ1-1,.,.,TGTGCCAGCAGCGCACGACAGGAGGCCACTGAAGCTTTCTTT,CASSARQEATEAFF
TRBV12-3/TRBV12-4,TRBJ2-3,many,.,TGTGCCAGCAGTTTAAGTTGGGATACGCAGTATTTT,CASSLSWDTQYF
TRBV12-3/TRBV12-4,TRBJ2-1,many,.,TGTGCCAGCAGTTTCGGAGATGAGCAGTTCTTC,CASSFGDEQFF
TRBV19,TRBJ2-7,.,.,TGTGCCAGTAGTCGTGGGGACGGTGGCGACGAGCAGTACTTC,CASSRGDGGDEQYF
TRBV10-3,TRBJ2-3,few,.,TGTGCCATCAGTGAGTCGAGGCAGCTAGCCTGGGTGTATTTT,CAISESRQLAWVYF
TRBV2,TRBJ2-6,.,.,TGTGCCAGCAGTCTCGACAGGATTGGGGCCAACGTCCTGACTTTC,CASSLDRIGANVLTF
TRBV6-6,TRBJ1-4,.,.,TGTGCCAGCAGTGCCAGGGGACTTATTAATGAAAAACTGTTTTTT,CASSARGLINEKLFF
TRBV18,TRBJ1-6,few,TRBD1,TGTGCCAGCTCACCTAATGGGTACACCGGGACAGGGGTATCACCCCTCCACTTT,CASSPNGYTGTGVSPLHF
TRBV7-3,TRBJ2-2,many,.,TGTGCCTCAGGGGGGCCGTCCGGGGAGCTGTTTTTT,CASGGPSGELFF
TRBV5-1,TRBJ2-5,few,TRBD2,TGCGCCAGCAGCTTGAACCCAGCGGGGGCTTCACAAGAGACCCAGTACTTC,CASSLNPAGASQETQYF
TRBV9,TRBJ2-1,.,.,TGTGCCAGCAGCGTAGTGGGGGGTCCCAGCTCCTACAATGAGCAGTTCTTC,CASSVVGGPSSYNEQFF
TRBV18,TRBJ1-1,.,.,TGTGCCAGCTCACGTATGTCTGAGAACACTGAAGCTTTCTTT,CASSRMSENTEAFF
TRBV7-2,TRBJ2-1,.,.,TGTGCCAGCAGCCTAGGAGGGGGCGATGAGCAGTTCTTC,CASSLGGGDEQFF
TRBV7-9,TRBJ2-3,.,TRBD2,TGTGCCAGCGGCGGGGGGGCCGAAGATACGCAGTATTTT,CASGGGAEDTQYF
TRBV7-3,TRBJ2-6,.,.,TGTGCCAGCACCCCCTCTGGGGCCAACGTCCTGACTTTC,CASTPSGANVLTF
TRBV5-5,TRBJ2-1,.,TRBD2,TGTGCCAGCAGGACTACTAGCGGGGCGTACAATGAGCAGTTCTTC,CASRTTSGAYNEQFF
TRBV3-1,TRBJ2-6,many,.,TGTGCCAGCAGCCCCTCTGGGGCCAACGTCCTGACTTTC,CASSPSGANVLTF
TRBV7-3,TRBJ1-1,.,.,TGTGCCAGCAGAGCCCAGGGAAGTACTGAAGCTTTCTTT,CASRAQGSTEAFF
TRBV29-1,TRBJ1-3,few,TRBD1,TGCAGCGCCGGCGGACAGGGCGCAAACACCATATATTTT,CSAGGQGANTIYF
TRBV27,TRBJ1-6,few,.,TGTGCCAGCAGTTTATGGTCGGTCAGGGCCGAGAATTCACCCCTCCACTTT,CASSLWSVRAENSPLHF
TRBV5-1,TRBJ1-1,.,TRBD1,TGCGCCAGCAGCAAATGGGACAGTTTCTCCACTGAAGCTTTCTTT,CASSKWDSFSTEAFF
TRBV20-1,TRBJ1-4,.,TRBD1,TGCAGTGCGCCCGGGGGACAGTCTAATGAAAAACTGTTTTTT,CSAPGGQSNEKLFF
TRBV20-1,TRBJ1-6,.,.,TGCAGTGCTAGGGGGGATAATTCACCCCTCCACTTT,CSARGDNSPLHF
TRBV12-3/TRBV12-4,TRBJ2-7,few,.,TGTGCCAGCAGTTTGGAGATCGAGCAGTACTTC,CASSLEIEQYF
TRBV11-2,TRBJ2-7,.,TRBD2,TGTGCCAGCAGCTTAGAGCCTAGCGGACCCGAGCAGTACTTC,CASSLEPSGPEQYF
TRBV5-6,TRBJ2-2,many,.,TGTGCCAGCAGCCCGGACAGTCGGAACACCGGGGAGCTGTTTTTT,CASSPDSRNTGELFF
TRBV12-3/TRBV12-4,TRBJ2-7,many,.,TGTGCCAGCAGTTTCACAACCGAAGGGACCCACGAGCAGTACTTC,CASSFTTEGTHEQYF
TRBV5-1,TRBJ2-1,.,.,TGCGCCAGCAGCCCGAGGATTGACTACAGCTCCTACAATGAGCAGTTCTTC,CASSPRIDYSSYNEQFF
TRBV5-8,TRBJ1-1,many,.,TGTGCCAGCAGACAGGATCTGAATACCGCTTTCTTT,CASRQDLNTAFF
TRBV29-1,TRBJ1-3,few,.,TGCAGCGTTGCCGAGGCGGGAAACACCATATATTTT,CSVAEAGNTIYF
TRBV21-1,TRBJ2-5,.,.,TGTGCCAGCAGCACGGACAGGGAGATCCAAGAGACCCAGTACTTC,CASSTDREIQETQYF
TRBV21-1,TRBJ2-3,few,.,TGTGCCAGCAGCATAGGAGACACCAGCACAGATACGCAGTATTTT,CASSIGDTSTDTQYF
TRBV5-4,TRBJ2-3,.,.,TGTGCCAGCAGCCCTGGACCCTCTTTCCAGTATTTT,CASSPGPSFQYF
TRBV18,TRBJ1-5,.,.,TGTGCCAGCTCACCCCCGGGAGGGCGCAATCAGCCCCAGCATTTT,CASSPPGGRNQPQHF
TRBV5-1,TRBJ1-6,few,.,TGCGCCAGCAGCTTGTTCTCGGCAGGGAGCAATTCACCCCTCCACTTT,CASSLFSAGSNSPLHF
TRBV4-1,TRBJ1-2,many,.,TGCGCCAGCAGCCAGCCAACCAGGAGATCTAACTATGGCTACACCTTC,CASSQPTRRSNYGYTF